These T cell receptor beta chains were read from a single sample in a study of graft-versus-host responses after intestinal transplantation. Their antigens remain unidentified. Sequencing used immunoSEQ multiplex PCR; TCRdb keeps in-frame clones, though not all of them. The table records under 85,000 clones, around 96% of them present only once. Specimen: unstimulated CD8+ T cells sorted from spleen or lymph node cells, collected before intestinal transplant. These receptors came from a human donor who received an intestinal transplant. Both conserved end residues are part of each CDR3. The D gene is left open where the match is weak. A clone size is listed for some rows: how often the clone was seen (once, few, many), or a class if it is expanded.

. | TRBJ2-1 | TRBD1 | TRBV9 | CASSVAPDRVNEQFF | TGTGCCAGCAGCGTAGCTCCAGACAGGGTGAATGAGCAGTTCTTC
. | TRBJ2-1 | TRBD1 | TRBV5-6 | CASEGTVRNEQFF | TGTGCCAGCGAGGGGACAGTCAGGAATGAGCAGTTCTTC
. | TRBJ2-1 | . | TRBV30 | CAVDGISWTADYNEQFF | TGTGCCGTGGATGGAATTTCGTGGACAGCTGATTACAATGAGCAGTTCTTC
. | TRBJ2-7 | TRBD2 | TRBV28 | CASKASGSYEQYF | TGTGCCAGCAAGGCCAGCGGGAGCTACGAGCAGTACTTC
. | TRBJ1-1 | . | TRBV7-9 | CASSLWGREVDCEAFF | TGTGCCAGCAGCTTATGGGGAAGGGAGGTAGATTGTGAAGCTTTCTTT
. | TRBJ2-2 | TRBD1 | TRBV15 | CATSSVRQGVVELFF | TGTGCCACCAGCAGCGTTCGACAGGGGGTTGTGGAGCTGTTTTTT
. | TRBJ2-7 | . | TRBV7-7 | CASSLAPGNEQYF | TGTGCCAGCAGCTTAGCTCCAGGGAACGAGCAGTACTTC
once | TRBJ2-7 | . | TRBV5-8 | CASSLEPGPYEQYF | TGTGCCAGCAGCTTGGAACCTGGTCCCTACGAGCAGTACTTC
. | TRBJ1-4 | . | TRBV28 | CASSKSRGPNEKLFF | TGTGCCAGCAGCAAATCAAGAGGGCCAAATGAAAAACTGTTTTTT
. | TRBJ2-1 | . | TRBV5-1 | CASSLFGSPGEQFF | TGCGCCAGCAGCTTGTTCGGTAGTCCGGGCGAGCAGTTCTTC
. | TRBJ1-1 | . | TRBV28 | CASSPRMNTEAFF | TGTGCCAGCAGTCCACGGATGAACACTGAAGCTTTCTTT
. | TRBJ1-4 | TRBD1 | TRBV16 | CASSPLGQYNEKLFF | TGTGCCAGCAGCCCCTTGGGACAGTATAATGAAAAACTGTTTTTT
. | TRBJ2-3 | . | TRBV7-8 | CASSSEEYGADTQYF | TGTGCCAGCAGCTCCGAGGAGTATGGGGCAGATACGCAGTATTTT
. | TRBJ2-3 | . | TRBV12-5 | CASGPSTATNADTQYF | TGTGCTAGTGGTCCCTCGACAGCTACAAACGCAGATACGCAGTATTTT
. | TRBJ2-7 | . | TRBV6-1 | CASSEDSIIYEQYF | TGTGCCAGCAGTGAAGATAGTATCATCTACGAGCAGTACTTC
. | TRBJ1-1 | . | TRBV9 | CASMGRRDTEAFF | TGTGCCAGCATGGGCAGGCGCGACACTGAAGCTTTCTTT
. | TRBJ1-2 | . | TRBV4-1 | CASSQSVNRGYTF | TGCGCCAGCAGCCAGAGTGTGAATCGAGGCTACACCTTC
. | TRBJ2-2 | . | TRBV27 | CASSSAVWNTGELFF | TGTGCCAGCTCGTCGGCTGTTTGGAACACCGGGGAGCTGTTTTTT
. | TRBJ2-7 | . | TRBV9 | CASSPGAPYEQYF | TGTGCCAGCAGCCCGGGGGCTCCCTACGAGCAGTACTTC
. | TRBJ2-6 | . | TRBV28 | CASSLTDSGANVLTF | TGTGCCAGCAGTTTGACAGACTCTGGGGCCAACGTCCTGACTTTC
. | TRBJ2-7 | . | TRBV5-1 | CASSLGFSYEQYF | TGCGCCAGCAGCTTGGGGTTCTCCTACGAGCAGTACTTC
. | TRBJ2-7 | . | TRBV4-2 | CASSPGLLVF | TGTGCCAGCAGCCCGGGACTGCTCGTGTTC
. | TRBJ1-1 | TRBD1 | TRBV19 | CASSSQGAGGEAFF | TGTGCCAGTAGTAGTCAGGGGGCGGGCGGTGAAGCTTTCTTT
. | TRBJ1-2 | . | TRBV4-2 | CASSQDPHGSTNYGYTF | TGTGCCAGCAGCCAAGATCCCCACGGGTCGACTAACTATGGCTACACCTTC
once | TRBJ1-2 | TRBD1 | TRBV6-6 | CASSWTGVPSNYGYTF | TGTGCCAGCAGTTGGACAGGGGTCCCCTCTAACTATGGCTACACCTTC
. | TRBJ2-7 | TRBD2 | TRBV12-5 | CASGLTTGGAYEQYF | TGTGCTAGTGGTTTGACTACGGGAGGGGCCTACGAGCAGTACTTC
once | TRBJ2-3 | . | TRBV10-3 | CAISESTLGDLFTGFGPSDTQYF | TGTGCCATCAGTGAGTCGACGCTCGGGGACCTTTTTACTGGGTTTGGGCCCAGCGATACGCAGTATTTT
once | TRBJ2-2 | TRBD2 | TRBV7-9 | CASSWDPSGRSNTGELFF | TGTGCCAGCAGCTGGGATCCGAGCGGGAGGTCAAACACCGGGGAGCTGTTTTTT
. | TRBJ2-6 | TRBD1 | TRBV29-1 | CSVASQTRGRMDSGANVLTF | TGCAGCGTTGCTTCTCAAACCAGGGGGCGCATGGACTCTGGGGCCAACGTCCTGACTTTC
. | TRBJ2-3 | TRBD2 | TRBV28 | CASSSRLAGVSDTQYF | TGTGCCAGCAGTTCCCGACTAGCGGGAGTGTCAGATACGCAGTATTTT
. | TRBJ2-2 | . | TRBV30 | CAWSRGTANTGELFF | TGTGCCTGGAGCCGTGGGACGGCGAACACCGGGGAGCTGTTTTTT
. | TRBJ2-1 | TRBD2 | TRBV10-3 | CAISESRGDEQFF | TGTGCCATCAGTGAGTCTCGGGGGGATGAGCAGTTCTTC
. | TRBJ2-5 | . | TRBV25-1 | CASSEAAGRQTQYF | TGTGCCAGCAGTGAAGCGGCAGGGAGGCAGACCCAGTACTTC
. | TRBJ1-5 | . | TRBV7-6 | CASSLHAGILLSPQHF | TGTGCCAGCAGCCTCCACGCAGGGATCCTTCTGTCGCCCCAGCATTTT